The rows below give T cell receptor beta chains drawn from one sample of a study of blood T cell repertoires in COVID-19. Profiling relied on immunoSEQ multiplex PCR, and the TCRdb table lists in-frame clones only, not all of them. The sample holds about 170,000 clones, 80% to 90% seen once. Material for sequencing was peripheral blood. These receptors were obtained from a woman aged 70-85 years who had recovered from COVID-19. Both conserved end residues are trimmed from each CDR3.

V gene	CDR3 protein
TRBV11-1	ASSPEGNIQY
TRBV7-9	ASSPGLAQETQY
TRBV27	ATGGGGQPQH
TRBV5-1	ASSGDRANTGELF
TRBV5-6	ASSFAGKSSYNSPLH
TRBV5-1	ASRKLAESYNEQF
TRBV6-5	ASTTPGTDTQY
TRBV4-2	ASSQDRGLEKLF
TRBV5-1	ASSLGQGNEQY
TRBV10-3	AISDGRGQRGGYT
TRBV19	ASSPGDSWVGETQY
TRBV3-1/TRBV3-2	ASRPSDRWGEKLF
TRBV18	ASSRPQGQGTDTQY
TRBV3-1/TRBV3-2	ASSQTGAGEKLF
TRBV4-2	ASSGTSGQETQY
TRBV11-3	ASSLGGESTDTQY
TRBV5-1	ASSPGTGGYGYT
TRBV5-1	ASSFSPTGNTEAF
TRBV5-1	ATRDSSGPDTQY
TRBV7-3	ASSPRTSGRRSTDTQY
TRBV7-8	ASGEREF
TRBV2	ARGTGPGEQF
TRBV6-1	ASSGGTGFFGNTIY
TRBV6-5	ASSYAGLAGGDEQF
TRBV12-5	ASARDSLNTEAF
TRBV7-9	ASSPTGGGNSPLH
TRBV5-1	ASSFLAASSYNEQF
TRBV7-3	ASSLGSGGGYT
TRBV20-1	GGLAGYEQY
TRBV5-1	ASSLDRPNTGELF
TRBV28	ASKTGTPPHT
TRBV5-4	ASSLGYRADYEQY
TRBV5-1	ASSLVAGSGEQY
TRBV15	ATSRGAVRGYSGNTIY
TRBV20-1	SARAEETQY
TRBV11-2	ASNQGGGSPQSPLH
TRBV7-9	ASSPRAGYYGYT
TRBV9	ASSPPGLAGGYEQF
TRBV6-6	ASSYGQTQY
TRBV14	ASSQALAGVNEQF
TRBV6-5	ASSRGRLGGYT
TRBV6-6	ASRRQGGYT
TRBV11-3	ASNADSTGELF
TRBV28	ASMGRETQY
TRBV6-4	ASSDSSGSYNEQF
TRBV7-8	ASSGGQGRTGELF
TRBV6-4	ASSDRAGAYYGYT